One and the same sample provided the 27 T cell receptor beta chains below, sequenced in a study of T cell responses to AZD1222 COVID-19 vaccine. The protocol was immunoSEQ multiplex PCR, while the TCRdb copy is restricted to in-frame clones and leaves out a portion. The sample yields approximately 130,000 clones, approximately 83% seen once. This specimen was peripheral blood, taken on day 0 of AZD1222 vaccination. These receptors were obtained from an adult in good health.

This chain uses TRBV2 with TRBJ2-2; D unclear. Germline CDR1 and CDR2: SNHLY and FYNNEI. CDR3 size: 13 residues. The V end was cut by 4 bases, the J end by 1 base, with 4 bases between. CDR3 sequence: CASSVMNTGELFF. CDR3 sequence (DNA): TGTGCCAGCAGTGTAATGAACACCGGGGAGCTGTTTTTT. The whole variable domain, remainder taken from reference TRBV2 and TRBJ2-2, is EPEVTQTPSHQVTQMGQEVILRCVPISNHLYFYWYRQILGQKVEFLVSFYNNEISEKSEIFDDQFSVERPDGSNFTLKIRSTKLEDSAMYFCASSVMNTGELFFGEGSRLTVL.

V is TRBV5-1 and J is TRBJ2-7; 9 bases line up with TRBD1. Germline V CDR1 and CDR2: SGHRS, YFSETQ. The CDR3 sequence is 15 residues long. V lost 2 bases, J lost 3 bases, and 6 bases stayed unmatched. The CDR3 DNA sequence: TGCGCCAGCAGCTTCGGGGACAGGGAAATCTACGAGCAGTACTTC. As protein: CASSFGDREIYEQYF.

V is TRBV7-2 and J is TRBJ2-7, with D unresolved. The V end was cut by 2 bases, the J end by 4 bases, with 15 bases between. The CDR3 totals 15 residues. Germline values: CDR1 SGHTA, CDR2 FQGNSA. The CDR3 loop is CASSLLWTGAYEQYF. In nucleotides, the CDR3 is TGTGCCAGCAGCTTATTGTGGACCGGTGCTTACGAGCAGTACTTC.

The chain joins TRBV7-2 to TRBJ2-7; D might be TRBD2 (6 bases). The V gene lost 1 base and the J gene lost 2 bases, with 9 bases spanning the gap. This CDR3 has 14 residues. CDR1 and CDR2 (germline): SGHTA, FQGNSA. As DNA, the CDR3 is TGTGCCAGCAGCTTAGTCGGGGGAACCTACGAGCAGTACTTC. Protein: CASSLVGGTYEQYF.

The CDR3 DNA reads as TGCGCCAGCAGCCTAAAACAGGGTGCTAATGAAAAACTGTTTTTT. Translating it yields CASSLKQGANEKLFF. The rearrangement links TRBV4-1 to TRBJ1-4; a weak D match, TRBD1 (6 bases). Germline lookup yields CDR1 MGHRA and CDR2 YSYEKL. With 4 bases removed from V and 3 bases from J, the gap between germline ends came to 12 bases. This CDR3 is built from 15 residues.

The rearrangement uses TRBV9 and TRBJ2-3; 10 nucleotides line up with TRBD1. From germline, CDR1 is SGDLS and CDR2 YYNGEE. The J segment lost 6 bases and the V segment lost 0 bases, leaving 4 bases of the junction unmatched. The CDR3 consists of 15 residues. The CDR3 loop reads CASSVEGTGADTQYF. Here the CDR3 DNA reads TGTGCCAGCAGCGTAGAAGGGACAGGGGCTGATACGCAGTATTTT.

This rearrangement joins TRBV18 to TRBJ1-5; TRBD1 matches 8 bases. CDR3 length equals 15 residues. Losses at the gene ends were 5 bases for V and 2 bases for J; bases not matched to a gene: 5. CDR1 KGHSH and CDR2 LQKENI come from the germline V gene. In DNA, the CDR3 is TGTGCCAGCTCAGAGCAGGGACAGGGCAATCAGCCCCAGCATTTT. Encoded protein: CASSEQGQGNQPQHF.

The chain joins TRBV29-1 to TRBJ2-1, with a tentative D call TRBD1 (6 bases). This CDR3 has 16 amino acids. V was trimmed by 3 bases and J by 4 bases, leaving 19 bases between them. Germline CDR1 and CDR2: SQVTM and ANQGSEA. The CDR3 nucleotides read TGCAGCGTTGATTCAGGGGCGGCTTCCGCATACAATGAGCAGTTCTTC. Amino acids: CSVDSGAASAYNEQFF.

The rearrangement uses TRBV27 and TRBJ1-2; maybe TRBD1 (5 bases). Trimming took off 2 bases at V and 3 bases at J, with 13 bases between the two ends. The CDR3 is 15 amino acids. In germline, CDR1 is MNHEY, CDR2 SMNVEV (reference sequence). The CDR3 region has the DNA TGTGCCAGCAGTTTAAGTGCTGGGACGTACTATGGCTACACCTTC. The encoded protein is CASSLSAGTYYGYTF.

This chain connects TRBV6-4 to TRBJ1-2; TRBD1 agrees at 7 bases. The CDR3 is made up of 15 amino acids. V was clipped by 3 bases and J by 3 bases; unmatched bases: 7. Germline V gene lookup returns CDR1 MRHNA and CDR2 SNTAGT. The CDR3 nucleotides read TGTGCCAGCAGTGAAGGGGCAGGGGGGCACTATGGCTACACCTTC. This gives the protein CASSEGAGGHYGYTF.

The rearrangement links TRBV27 to TRBJ1-1; weak D call: TRBD1 (5 bases). V dropped 3 bases and J dropped 0 bases, with 11 bases sitting between them. The CDR3 spans 15 residues. Germline CDR1 and CDR2: MNHEY and SMNVEV (reference sequence). CDR3 sequence reads: CASSFGDGMNTEAFF. CDR3 nucleotide sequence: TGTGCCAGCAGTTTCGGGGACGGGATGAACACTGAAGCTTTCTTT.

The V call is TRBV10-3, the J call TRBJ1-1; tentative D call: TRBD1 (5 bases). The V end lost 2 bases, the J end lost 11 bases, and 18 bases lay between the germline ends. This CDR3 has 14 residues. CDR1 and CDR2 (germline): ENHRY, SYGVKD. In DNA, the CDR3 is TGTGCCATCAGTGAGGAGTTAGTTGGCAGGGCGGCTTTCTTT. It is translated as CAISEELVGRAAFF.

The chain joins TRBV30 to TRBJ1-6, with D possibly TRBD1 on 5 matching bases. Between the trimmed V and J ends, which lost 0 bases and 7 bases, there was a span of 7 bases. CDR3 length equals 13 residues. The germline V gene encodes CDR1 GTSNPN and CDR2 SVGIG (reference sequence). DNA for the CDR3: TGTGCCTGGAGTGTACAGGAGAATTCACCCCTCCACTTT. Its protein product is CAWSVQENSPLHF.

The V call is TRBV10-3, the J call TRBJ2-7; no reliable D call. Trimming stripped 2 bases from V and 2 bases from J, with 10 bases between. CDR3 size: 14 residues. Germline CDR1 ENHRY, CDR2 SYGVKD. CDR3 nucleotide sequence: TGTGCCATCAGTGAGCAGGTGAGGACCTACGAGCAGTACTTC. It yields the protein CAISEQVRTYEQYF.

The rearrangement links TRBV7-9 to TRBJ2-2; a possible D gene is TRBD1 (6 bases). This CDR3 comprises 16 residues. V lost 5 bases and J 3 bases, leaving 16 bases between the germline ends. Germline values: CDR1 SEHNR, CDR2 FQNEAQ (reference sequence). The CDR3, as DNA: TGTGCCAGCAGCCCCAACAGGGAAAGTTACACCGGGGAGCTGTTTTTT. It yields the protein CASSPNRESYTGELFF.

The CDR3 protein is CASSADGFDEKLFF. The CDR3 bases are TGTGCCAGCAGTGCAGACGGTTTTGATGAAAAACTGTTTTTT. This sequence joins TRBV2 and TRBJ1-4; D remains unclear. The germline CDR1 and CDR2 sequences are SNHLY and FYNNEI. V was trimmed by 4 bases and J by 6 bases, leaving 12 bases between them. The CDR3 has 14 residues. Filled out from reference TRBV2 and TRBJ1-4, the complete variable domain reads EPEVTQTPSHQVTQMGQEVILRCVPISNHLYFYWYRQILGQKVEFLVSFYNNEISEKSEIFDDQFSVERPDGSNFTLKIRSTKLEDSAMYFCASSADGFDEKLFFGSGTQLSVL.

This clone was recorded a few times. The chain is built from TRBV5-4 and TRBJ1-3; TRBD1 matches at 8 bases. The CDR3 has 14 residues. The J segment lost 8 bases and the V segment lost 4 bases, leaving 8 bases of the junction unmatched. Germline V gene sequence: CDR1 SGHNT, CDR2 YYREEE (reference sequence). The CDR3 nucleotides read TGTGCCAGCAGCGTCCAGGGGGCGATGCACACCATATATTTT. Amino acids: CASSVQGAMHTIYF.

The chain has TRBV14 and TRBJ2-5, with D unclear. This CDR3 contains 13 residues. Trimming took 3 bases from V and 6 from J, leaving 11 bases between them. The germline V gene has CDR1 SGHDN and CDR2 FVKESK. The CDR3 reads CASSHNLGQTQYF. The CDR3, as DNA: TGTGCCAGCAGCCATAATTTAGGACAGACCCAGTACTTC.

The chain joins TRBV7-9 to TRBJ2-7; 10 bases agree with TRBD2. This CDR3 contains 14 residues. CDR1 and CDR2 from the germline V gene are SEHNR and FQNEAQ (reference sequence). V lost 6 bases and J lost 6; bases outside the gene matches: 8. The CDR3 protein is CASSHSGGFSEQYF. CDR3 DNA sequence: TGTGCCAGCAGTCATAGCGGGGGGTTTAGCGAGCAGTACTTC.

The V and J genes are TRBV11-1 and TRBJ2-7, with D hard to call. The CDR3 has 13 amino acids. Germline values: CDR1 SGHAT, CDR2 FQDESV (reference sequence). V was clipped by 1 base and J by 9 bases, with 13 bases between them. CDR3 protein: CASSLDTARLQYF. CDR3 nucleotide sequence: TGTGCCAGCAGCTTAGACACCGCTCGTTTGCAGTACTTC. The whole variable domain, remainder taken from reference TRBV11-1 and TRBJ2-7, is EAEVAQSPRYKITEKSQAVAFWCDPISGHATLYWYRQILGQGPELLVQFQDESVVDDSQLPKDRFSAERLKGVDSTLKIQPAELGDSAMYLCASSLDTARLQYFGPGTRLTVT.

This clone showed up just a few times. The chain employs TRBV19 and TRBJ2-1, with TRBD1 matching over 7 bases. CDR1 is LNHDA and CDR2 is SQIVND in the germline V gene (reference sequence). After removal of 5 bases from V and 12 bases from J, the junction contained 10 bases not matched to a gene. The CDR3 contains 13 residues. CDR3 sequence: CASSPDRAPRQFF. The CDR3 bases are TGTGCCAGTAGTCCCGACAGGGCCCCTAGGCAGTTCTTC.

This clone was observed a single time. The chain joins TRBV3-1 (or the pseudogene TRBV3-2) to TRBJ1-5; tentative D call: TRBD1 (5 bases). The CDR3 contains 13 residues. Germline-derived CDR1 and CDR2 are LGHDT and YNNKEL (reference sequence). Trimming took 6 bases from V and 0 from J, leaving 6 bases between them. CDR3 nucleotide sequence: TGTGCCAGCAGGGGGGGTAGCAATCAGCCCCAGCATTTT. It specifies CASRGGSNQPQHF.

This clone was detected once. This chain links TRBV7-2 with TRBJ2-7, with D perhaps matching TRBD1 (7 bases). V was clipped by 1 base and J by 6 bases, with 16 bases between them. Germline V gives CDR1 SGHTA, CDR2 FQGNSA. The CDR3 runs to 15 residues. CDR3 nucleotide sequence: TGTGCCAGCAGCTTAGATGGTCAGGGGGGACGCGAGCAGTACTTC. Translated, it gives CASSLDGQGGREQYF.

This chain joins TRBV7-9 and TRBJ2-7; 10 positions agree with TRBD1. CDR1 and CDR2 (germline): SEHNR, FQNEAQ (reference sequence). The CDR3 has 15 amino acids. J gave up 4 bases and V 5 bases, and 8 bases lay outside the gene matches. CDR3 bases: TGTGCCAGCAGCCCTGGGACAGGGGAATGGTACGAGCAGTACTTC. Translated: CASSPGTGEWYEQYF.

CDR3 nucleotides: TGTGCCAGCAGCGCAGACAGCTATGGCTACACCTTC. Protein: CASSADSYGYTF. The rearrangement joins TRBV7-3 to TRBJ1-2; possible D gene TRBD1, 5 bases. CDR3 length equals 12 residues. Per the germline V gene, CDR1 is SGHTA and CDR2 is FQGTGA. Trimming took 5 bases from V and 4 from J, leaving 8 bases between them.

This clone was picked up a small number of times. The rearrangement uses TRBV5-1 and TRBJ2-1, with D possibly being TRBD1 (6 bases). This CDR3 spans 12 amino acids. Per germline, CDR1 SGHRS and CDR2 YFSETQ. V gave up 4 bases and J gave up 7 bases, with 9 bases separating them. This CDR3 reads CASSAQGNEQFF. CDR3 bases: TGCGCCAGCAGCGCCCAGGGGAATGAGCAGTTCTTC.

The chain carries TRBV3-1 (or the pseudogene TRBV3-2) and TRBJ1-6; D is undetermined. Trimming cost V 1 base and J 0 bases, with 4 bases left between them. This CDR3 has 15 amino acids. Looked up from germline, CDR1 is LGHDT and CDR2 is YNNKEL (reference sequence). The CDR3 DNA sequence: TGTGCCAGCAGCCAAGTGAGCTCCTATAATTCACCCCTCCACTTT. Translating gives CASSQVSSYNSPLHF.